The clone carrying this T cell receptor (beta chain) was counted a single time. The sample belongs to a study of control samples from healthy donors and cancer patients. Some clones are missing from TCRdb's copy, which holds only in-frame ones; the method was immunoSEQ multiplex PCR. The sample consists of 260,000 or so clones, approximately 80% of them appearing once. CDR1 SNHLY and CDR2 FYNNEI come from the germline V gene. V lost 5 bases, J lost 4 bases, and 11 bases lay in between. There are 13 residues in the CDR3. This clonotype was sampled from a woman aged 55-69 years with lung cancer. The specimen was PBMCs. This chain links TRBV2 with TRBJ2-5, with D possibly matching TRBD1 (5 bases). The CDR3: CASSWPGAETQYF. CDR3 DNA sequence: TGTGCCAGCAGTTGGCCTGGGGCAGAGACCCAGTACTTC.